This TCR beta chain was documented in a study of T-cell memory formation after mild COVID-19. On the study more broadly: Each donor largely had its own TCR clusters. Broader study findings: Day 15 to 85 contractors were CD4/CD8 balanced; later expanders leaned CD4+.

TCR alpha and TCR beta cDNA libraries carrying sample barcodes and UMIs came from 5'RACE with constant-segment primers. TCRdb recomputed calls from the 5' RACE reads with MiXCR, one row per CDR3 protein. The sample has over 150,000 distinct CDR3 sequences; 20% to 25% are singletons. This clonotype was seen more than once but under ten times. Its antigen is undetermined. The CDR3 covers 15 residues. Unmatched junction bases numbered 6, after V lost 7 bases and J lost 0 bases. Germline V gives CDR1 SNHLY, CDR2 FYNNEI. The rearrangement links TRBV2 to TRBJ2-3, with 8 bases identical to TRBD1. Input material: PBMCs or a T cell subset sorted from them (not recorded which). The clonotype originates from an adult woman who had mild COVID-19 (a few samples of this study predate the infection). Cell type and time point are not known. The CDR3 DNA reads TGTGCCAGCACTACAGGGGGTTCTAGCACAGATACGCAGTATTTT. As protein: CASTTGGSSTDTQYF.